These 28 T cell receptor beta chains came from one sample sequenced in a study of human T cells and chemical hapten exposure. MiXCR was run by TCRdb on the RACE reads, yielding one entry per CDR3 protein. The repertoire holds about 130,000 distinct CDR3 sequences, with approximately 9% as singletons. Time point given: healthy volunteer bleed at 2 weeks. It was from unfractionated whole blood that total RNA was extracted. Sequenced sample: whole blood. The source of these receptors is a male donor in good health. Some clones in this sample may be carry-over from other donors' samples.

This clonotype was observed a few times. The genes are TRBV29-1 and TRBJ2-5; 10 positions match TRBD1. Germline V CDR1 and CDR2: SQVTM, ANQGSEA. This CDR3 contains 13 residues. J gave up 4 bases and V 5 bases, and 4 bases lay outside the gene matches. The CDR3: CSVLGTGAETQYF. CDR3 nucleotides: TGCAGCGTTCTGGGGACAGGGGCAGAGACCCAGTACTTC.

This clonotype was detected a few times. The gene calls are TRBV5-6 and TRBJ1-5, with D tentatively TRBD1 (5 bases). Trimming stripped 2 bases from V and 3 bases from J, with 12 bases between. The length of the CDR3 is 15 residues. From germline, CDR1 is SGHDT and CDR2 YYEEEE. The CDR3 loop is CASSFSSRANQPQHF. CDR3 nucleotide sequence: TGTGCCAGCAGCTTTTCTTCCAGGGCCAATCAGCCCCAGCATTTT.

The chain uses TRBV4-2 and TRBJ2-3; the D gene is possibly TRBD1 (5 bases). The CDR3 extends over 16 amino acids. Germline CDR1 reads LGHNA; CDR2 reads YNFKEQ. With 0 bases removed from V and 2 bases from J, the gap between germline ends came to 12 bases. The CDR3 sequence is CASSQDRQSPTDTQYF. The CDR3 region has the DNA TGTGCCAGCAGCCAAGATCGACAGTCCCCCACAGATACGCAGTATTTT.

This clonotype was seen a handful of times. The chain combines TRBV6-5 with TRBJ2-1; D remains ambiguous. V gave up 5 bases and J gave up 4 bases, with 12 bases separating them. The CDR3 has 14 residues. Germline V gene data show CDR1 as MNHEY and CDR2 as SVGAGI. DNA of the CDR3: TGTGCCAGCAGTCCGGGCCAATTTTACAATGAGCAGTTCTTC. This encodes CASSPGQFYNEQFF.

This clonotype was picked up many times. The chain uses TRBV20-1 and TRBJ1-4; D ambiguous. V gave up 5 bases and J gave up 8 bases, with 12 bases separating them. Germline V gene lookup returns CDR1 DFQATT and CDR2 SNEGSKA (reference sequence). The CDR3 contains 12 residues. Here the CDR3 DNA reads TGCAGTGCTGGCTTAGGTTCGGAAAAACTGTTTTTT. It yields the protein CSAGLGSEKLFF.

The chain uses TRBV4-1 and TRBJ2-1; D remains unclear. The CDR3 covers 13 residues. V was trimmed by 2 bases and J by 3 bases, leaving 5 bases between them. Germline CDR1 is MGHRA and CDR2 is YSYEKL. CDR3 sequence: CASSQRDYNEQFF. For the CDR3, the DNA is TGCGCCAGCAGCCAAAGGGACTACAATGAGCAGTTCTTC.

In this sample, this clonotype turned up a few times. The rearrangement uses TRBV6-2 or TRBV6-3 and TRBJ1-5; TRBD1 aligns across 9 bases. Germline V gene sequence: CDR1 MNHEY, CDR2 SVGEGT. The CDR3 spans 14 residues. The trim removed 5 bases at V and 9 bases at J, leaving 8 bases unmatched. The CDR3 region has the DNA TGTGCCAGCAGTAGGGGACAGGGCGTCCGGCCCCAGCATTTT. As protein: CASSRGQGVRPQHF.

The chain carries TRBV5-4 and TRBJ2-7; TRBD1 aligns across 11 bases. The V gene's germline CDR1 is SGHNT and CDR2 YYREEE (reference sequence). CDR3 length equals 16 residues. J gave up 7 bases and V 5 bases, and 14 bases lay outside the gene matches. As DNA, the CDR3 is TGTGCCAGCAGTCTTCGGGACAGGGGGTTGGAGCGTGAGCAGTACTTC. Translation: CASSLRDRGLEREQYF.

This clonotype was found many times. The rearrangement uses TRBV2 and TRBJ2-3; 8 bases line up with TRBD2. Trimming cost V 4 bases and J 4 bases; bases outside gene matches: 7. Germline V gene lookup returns CDR1 SNHLY and CDR2 FYNNEI. The length of the CDR3 is 15 residues. The CDR3 loop reads CASSVWTSNADTQYF. The CDR3 DNA reads TGTGCCAGCAGTGTTTGGACTAGCAATGCAGATACGCAGTATTTT.

This clonotype was recorded at least ten times. The chain has TRBV6-2 or TRBV6-3 and TRBJ1-1, with a tentative D call TRBD1 (6 bases). There are 15 residues in the CDR3. Germline CDR1 and CDR2: MNHEY and SVGEGT. With 6 bases removed from V and 6 bases from J, the gap between germline ends came to 20 bases. The CDR3 bases are TGTGCCAGCAGCAAACTGGAGGGGGGTCGCCCTGAAGCTTTCTTT. This sequence encodes CASSKLEGGRPEAFF.

The chain combines TRBV23-1 with TRBJ2-7; D ambiguous. TRBV23-1 is an ORF; its function is uncertain. V lost 0 bases and J 7 bases, leaving 13 bases between the germline ends. The CDR3 is 14 amino acids. In DNA form, the CDR3 reads TGCGCCAGCAGTCAATCGGGCGGCTCGAGGGAGCAGTACTTC. Its translation: CASSQSGGSREQYF.

This clonotype was seen only a few times. The chain employs TRBV5-6 and TRBJ2-3; a possible D gene is TRBD1 (5 bases). Trimming took off 10 bases at V and 0 bases at J, with 9 bases between the two ends. In germline, CDR1 is SGHDT, CDR2 YYEEEE. This CDR3 is built from 12 residues. The CDR3 protein is CAAGPSTDTQYF. DNA of the CDR3: TGTGCCGCAGGGCCAAGCACAGATACGCAGTATTTT. The variable domain in full, completed from reference TRBV5-6 and TRBJ2-3, reads DAGVTQSPTHLIKTRGQQVTLRCSPKSGHDTVSWYQQALGQGPQFIFQYYEEEERQRGNFPDRFSGHQFPNYSSELNVNALLLGDSALYLCAAGPSTDTQYFGPGTRLTVL.

This clonotype was seen only a few times. The rearrangement joins TRBV21-1 to TRBJ1-5; the D call TRBD1 from the table was never checked on the DNA. TRBV21-1 is listed as a pseudogene. This CDR3 has 20 residues. CDR3 sequence reads: CASSKRAVGRGVLSNQPQHF. The CDR3, as DNA: TGTGCCAGCAGCAAAAGGGCGGTGGGCAGGGGGGTTTTGAGCAATCAGCCCCAGCATTTT.

This clonotype was observed at least ten times. CDR3: CSAFHPARERGGYTF. For the CDR3, the DNA is TGCAGTGCTTTTCACCCCGCCAGGGAAAGAGGTGGCTACACCTTC. The V call is TRBV20-1, the J call TRBJ1-2, with TRBD1 as a possible D gene (5 bases). The V and J ends lost 5 bases and 7 bases respectively, with 23 bases between them. The CDR3 has 15 residues. The germline V gene encodes CDR1 DFQATT and CDR2 SNEGSKA (reference sequence).

Ten or more counts support this clonotype. V gene TRBV20-1 combines with J gene TRBJ2-3; unclear D gene. Germline CDR1 DFQATT, CDR2 SNEGSKA (reference sequence). CDR3 length: 12 residues. Trimming took off 0 bases at V and 6 bases at J, with 7 bases between the two ends. The CDR3 is CSARDFADTQYF. The CDR3 DNA follows: TGCAGTGCTAGAGATTTTGCTGATACGCAGTATTTT.

The gene calls are TRBV4-3 and TRBJ1-1; 10 positions match TRBD1. Germline loops: CDR1 LGHNA, CDR2 YSLEER. The CDR3 consists of 15 residues. Trimming at V came to 0 bases and at J to 4 bases, leaving 2 bases not matched to a gene. The CDR3 loop is CASSQDGQGGTEAFF. Here the CDR3 DNA reads TGCGCCAGCAGCCAAGATGGACAGGGGGGCACTGAAGCTTTCTTT.

Ten or more counts support this clonotype. The chain uses TRBV12-5 and TRBJ1-6; D unresolved. Germline lookup yields CDR1 LGHNT and CDR2 FRNRAP. Deletions cut 5 bases from V and 10 bases from J, with 12 bases between. The CDR3 has 13 residues. The CDR3 region is CASGPELRSPLHF. CDR3 DNA: TGTGCTAGTGGTCCGGAATTACGGTCACCCCTCCACTTT.

This chain uses TRBV5-4 with TRBJ1-1; D not resolved. CDR1 is SGHNT and CDR2 is YYREEE in the germline V gene (reference sequence). CDR3 size: 14 residues. V dropped 4 bases and J dropped 5 bases, with 15 bases sitting between them. The CDR3 DNA is TGTGCCAGCAGCACAAGGACCCCTCCGACTGAAGCTTTCTTT. Encoded protein: CASSTRTPPTEAFF.

The genes are TRBV7-9 and TRBJ2-2; unclear D gene. The germline V and J ends were trimmed by 1 base and 6 bases, with 6 bases remaining between them. From germline, CDR1 is SEHNR and CDR2 FQNEAQ (reference sequence). The CDR3 covers 13 residues. The CDR3 DNA sequence: TGTGCCAGCAGCTTAGGCCTCTCCGGGGAGCTGTTTTTT. Translated, it gives CASSLGLSGELFF.

The genes are TRBV12-3 or TRBV12-4 and TRBJ2-1; D ambiguous. The CDR3 is made up of 14 amino acids. V lost 6 bases and J lost 3, with 12 bases in between. The chain's CDR3 is CASRGAGNYNEQFF. In nucleotides, the CDR3 is TGTGCCAGCAGGGGCGCAGGCAACTACAATGAGCAGTTCTTC.

The CDR3 DNA follows: TGTGCCAGCAGCCAGACTCCGGGACTAGTGGGAGGTAGGGAGCAGTTCTTC. This sequence encodes CASSQTPGLVGGREQFF. V is TRBV3-1 and J is TRBJ2-1; TRBD2 matches 8 bases. Germline trimming cut 3 bases from V and 10 bases from J; bases unmatched to any gene: 17. Germline V gene sequence: CDR1 LGHDT, CDR2 YNNKEL (reference sequence). This CDR3 comprises 17 residues.

In its sample, this clonotype was seen a few times. V and J are TRBV7-9 and TRBJ1-1, with 9 bases that match TRBD1. The CDR3 length is 14 residues. V lost 5 bases and J lost 4; bases outside the gene matches: 5. Germline V gene lookup returns CDR1 SEHNR and CDR2 FQNEAQ (reference sequence). Written as DNA, the CDR3 is TGTGCCAGCAGCATGGGACAGGGAGGCACTGAAGCTTTCTTT. It codes for CASSMGQGGTEAFF.

This clonotype showed up just a few times. This chain connects TRBV6-2 or TRBV6-3 to TRBJ2-5, with 9 bases fitting TRBD2. Germline V gives CDR1 MNHEY, CDR2 SVGEGT. V shed 6 bases, J shed 1 base, and the junction held 6 bases outside the gene matches. CDR3 length equals 15 residues. The CDR3 region has the DNA TGTGCCAGCAGCTTGAGCGGGAGGACCCAAGAGACCCAGTACTTC. It is translated as CASSLSGRTQETQYF.

This clonotype was detected many times. This chain links TRBV20-1 with TRBJ1-2; D possibly corresponds to TRBD1 (6 bases). This CDR3 has 13 amino acids. Trimming shortened V by 2 bases and J by 2 bases, and 9 bases separated the two germline ends. CDR1 DFQATT and CDR2 SNEGSKA come from the germline V gene (reference sequence). CDR3 bases: TGCAGTGCTAGACACGGACAGAACTATGGCTACACCTTC. This encodes CSARHGQNYGYTF.

This clonotype appeared a few times. The chain carries TRBV3-1 and TRBJ2-1; TRBD2 matches 7 bases. Germline CDR1 is LGHDT and CDR2 is YNNKEL (reference sequence). Losses at the gene ends were 1 base for V and 9 bases for J; bases not matched to a gene: 6. The CDR3 is 14 residues long. CDR3 sequence: CASSQGIPGGEQFF. In DNA form, the CDR3 reads TGTGCCAGCAGCCAAGGGATCCCGGGGGGTGAGCAGTTCTTC.

This clonotype was counted between two and nine times. The rearrangement joins TRBV15 to TRBJ1-1; D is uncertain. V was trimmed by 4 bases and J by 0 bases, leaving 3 bases between them. Germline CDR1 and CDR2: LNHNV and YYDKDF (reference sequence). The CDR3 extends over 12 amino acids. CDR3 nucleotide sequence: TGTGCCACCAGCACCGTGAACACTGAAGCTTTCTTT. It is translated as CATSTVNTEAFF.

The chain couples TRBV5-1 to TRBJ2-7; 10 positions agree with TRBD2. This CDR3 spans 15 amino acids. CDR1 SGHRS and CDR2 YFSETQ come from the germline V gene. The V and J ends lost 4 bases and 0 bases, in that order; junction bases with no gene match: 4. The CDR3 loop reads CASSEGLASSYEQYF. As DNA, the CDR3 is TGCGCCAGCAGCGAGGGACTAGCGAGCTCCTACGAGCAGTACTTC.

The chain recombines TRBV19 with TRBJ1-3, with D uncertain. Per germline, CDR1 LNHDA and CDR2 SQIVND (reference sequence). The CDR3 covers 14 residues. V gave up 3 bases and J gave up 0 bases, with 6 bases separating them. The chain's CDR3 is CASSMISSGNTIYF. As DNA, the CDR3 is TGTGCCAGTAGTATGATCAGCTCTGGAAACACCATATATTTT.